Presented here are 8 T cell receptor beta chains from one specimen sequenced in a study of T cells in Graves' hyperthyroidism and ophthalmopathy. Authors of the study amplified TCR beta CDR3 regions from RNA transcripts. Using the HTBI primer set, a first-round RT-PCR was run on the TCR CDR3. TCRdb processed the multiplex PCR reads anew with MiXCR; each CDR3 protein has one entry. The table records 500,000 to 600,000 distinct CDR3 sequences, just under 20% of them present only once. Input material: blood. These TCRs come from a middle-aged man with Graves' ophthalmopathy.

This chain uses TRBV5-1 with TRBJ2-5; no reliable D call. The CDR3 has 15 residues. CDR1 is SGHRS and CDR2 is YFSETQ in the germline V gene. Trimming took off 4 bases at V and 1 base at J, with 14 bases between the two ends. The CDR3 DNA is TGCGCCAGCAGCCTAACAGTCGGCACCCAAGAGACCCAGTACTTC. It codes for CASSLTVGTQETQYF. Full variable domain (outside the CDR3, taken from reference TRBV5-1 and TRBJ2-5): KAGVTQTPRYLIKTRGQQVTLSCSPISGHRSVSWYQQTPGQGLQFLFEYFSETQRNKGNFPGRFSGRQFSNSRSEMNVSTLELGDSALYLCASSLTVGTQETQYFGPGTRLLVL.

This clonotype was counted only a few times. The chain has TRBV6-1 and TRBJ2-2; TRBD2 matches at 11 bases. The CDR3 totals 17 residues. Germline values: CDR1 MNHNS, CDR2 SASEGT. V lost 5 bases to trimming and J lost 5 bases; unmatched junction nucleotides: 10. This CDR3 is CASSPPSGRPGTGELFF. The CDR3 region has the DNA TGTGCCAGCAGTCCCCCTAGCGGGAGGCCGGGGACCGGGGAGCTGTTTTTT.

This clonotype was counted at least ten times. V is TRBV18 and J is TRBJ2-1, with D perhaps matching TRBD2 (6 bases). This CDR3 has 15 amino acids. CDR1 and CDR2 (germline): KGHSH, LQKENI. With 1 base removed from V and 6 bases from J, the gap between germline ends came to 13 bases. The CDR3 DNA sequence: TGTGCCAGCTCACCACGGGACTCATGGGCCAATGAGCAGTTCTTC. This sequence encodes CASSPRDSWANEQFF.

The chain links TRBV5-6 to TRBJ2-7, with D maybe TRBD1 (6 bases). Per the germline V gene, CDR1 is SGHDT and CDR2 is YYEEEE. This CDR3 contains 11 residues. Trimming pared 6 bases from V and 6 bases from J, leaving 10 bases between. The CDR3 sequence: CASTTGSEQYF. The DNA of the CDR3 is TGTGCCAGCACAACAGGGTCCGAGCAGTACTTC.

V and J are TRBV7-3 and TRBJ2-2; TRBD2 matches 9 bases. This CDR3 spans 14 amino acids. Germline V gene sequence: CDR1 SGHTA, CDR2 FQGTGA. V dropped 5 bases and J dropped 7; count of bases not matched to a gene: 5. This chain's CDR3 is CASSTGTSNGELFF. As DNA, the CDR3 is TGTGCCAGCAGCACCGGGACTAGCAACGGGGAGCTGTTTTTT.

The chain has TRBV5-1 and TRBJ2-5, with D perhaps given as TRBD1 or TRBD2 (6 bases each). Trimming stripped 4 bases from V and 5 bases from J, with 18 bases between. From germline, CDR1 is SGHRS and CDR2 YFSETQ. The CDR3 is 15 amino acids. The CDR3, as DNA: TGCGCCAGCAGCCCCTTTAGGGGGGAAGGGGAGACCCAGTACTTC. Residues: CASSPFRGEGETQYF.

The V call is TRBV5-5, the J call TRBJ2-1, with D possibly matching TRBD2 (6 bases). The CDR3 is 15 amino acids. V was shortened by 4 bases and J by 4 bases, with 15 bases between the two germline ends. The germline CDR1 and CDR2 sequences are SGHKS and YYEKEE (reference sequence). This CDR3 is CASSPGLQKYNEQFF. The DNA for the CDR3 is TGTGCCAGCAGCCCGGGACTCCAAAAGTACAATGAGCAGTTCTTC.

Ten or more counts support this clonotype. The chain links TRBV20-1 to TRBJ2-3; unclear D gene. Germline V gene lookup returns CDR1 DFQATT and CDR2 SNEGSKA (reference sequence). The V gene lost 6 bases and the J gene lost 4 bases, with 17 bases spanning the gap. The CDR3 totals 14 residues. For the CDR3, the DNA is TGCAGTGCCGGCACTACCCAACTCCCAGATACGCAGTATTTT. This translates into CSAGTTQLPDTQYF.